The rows below give T cell receptor beta chains drawn from one sample of a study of blood T cell repertoires in COVID-19. Method: immunoSEQ multiplex PCR; TCRdb's copy keeps in-frame clones and lacks some. The sample consists of 74,000 or so clones, 75% to 90% of them appearing once. The sample comprised peripheral blood. The receptors derive from a human donor in a cohort sampled during active COVID-19. CDR3s include the opening cysteine and the closing phenylalanine or tryptophan. The order of the fields is D gene, V gene, J gene, clone size, CDR3 DNA, CDR3 protein. The D gene is left open where the match is weak. A clone size is listed for some rows: how often the clone was seen (once, few, many), or a class if it is expanded.

-	TRBV11-2	TRBJ2-2	few	TGTGCCAGCAGCCCGAGCCGGAACACCGGGGAGCTGTTTTTT	CASSPSRNTGELFF
-	TRBV11-3	TRBJ2-7	-	TGTGCCAGCAGCGACCGGGACACGACCTACGAGCAGTACTTC	CASSDRDTTYEQYF
TRBD2	TRBV28	TRBJ2-7	-	TGTGCCAGCACCCCGGGCGGCCGGACTAGCTCCTACGAGCAGTACTTC	CASTPGGRTSSYEQYF
-	TRBV9	TRBJ2-1	-	TGTGCCAGCAGCGTAGCTGTGAGCGCAGCCCCCTACAATGAGCAGTTCTTC	CASSVAVSAAPYNEQFF
-	TRBV11-2	TRBJ2-4	-	TGTGCCAGCAGCTTAGAAGCACCTTCATACATTCAGTACTTC	CASSLEAPSYIQYF
TRBD1	TRBV19	TRBJ2-1	-	TGTGCCAGTAGTAGCAGGGGACAGGGGGCCCCTGACGAGCAGTTCTTC	CASSSRGQGAPDEQFF
-	TRBV19	TRBJ1-2	-	TGTGCCAGTAGCCTCCAGGGTGGGGCAGGTACTAACTATGGCTACACCTTC	CASSLQGGAGTNYGYTF
TRBD2	TRBV28	TRBJ2-7	once	TGTGCCAGCATCCCGGGGGGGGCCTACGAGCAGTACTTC	CASIPGGAYEQYF
-	TRBV4-3	TRBJ2-1	-	TGCGCCAGCAGCCAAGTCGGGTACAATGAGCAGTTCTTC	CASSQVGYNEQFF
-	TRBV19	TRBJ2-6	-	TGTGCCAGTAGTGGGCAGGCCTTCTCTGGGGCCAACGTCCTGACTTTC	CASSGQAFSGANVLTF
-	TRBV28	TRBJ1-6	-	TGTGCCAGCAGGGGGGGAGGGGCTAATTCACCCCTCCACTTT	CASRGGGANSPLHF
-	TRBV3-1/TRBV3-2	TRBJ2-3	-	TGTGCCAGCAGCCCTGGGACATCTCTTTTAGATACGCAGTATTTT	CASSPGTSLLDTQYF
-	TRBV9	TRBJ2-1	-	TGTGCCAGCAGCGTAGGCCCTGCGCCGTATAATGAGCAGTTCTTC	CASSVGPAPYNEQFF
TRBD1	TRBV5-6	TRBJ1-1	once	TGTGCCAGCAGCTTGTACAGGGGGCGGAACACTGAAGCTTTCTTT	CASSLYRGRNTEAFF
-	TRBV24-1	TRBJ2-6	-	TGTGCCACCAGTGACCCTTCTGGGGCCAACGTCCTGACTTTC	CATSDPSGANVLTF
-	TRBV5-1	TRBJ2-1	-	TGCGCCAACCTAGGTCCGACAGGCCGCAATGAGCAGTTCTTC	CANLGPTGRNEQFF
-	TRBV27	TRBJ2-4	once	TGTGCCAGCAGTCCCAGACAGGGACTAGCCAAAAACATTCAGTACTTC	CASSPRQGLAKNIQYF
TRBD1	TRBV6-1	TRBJ1-1	few	TGTGCCAGCAGTGAGGCTATGGGACAGGGTACCGGCACTGAAGCTTTCTTT	CASSEAMGQGTGTEAFF
TRBD2	TRBV5-1	TRBJ2-2	-	TGCGCCAGCAAGTCCTTGGTAGCGGGGGGAAACACCGGGGAGCTGTTTTTT	CASKSLVAGGNTGELFF
-	TRBV7-2	TRBJ1-5	-	TGTGCCAGCAGCCCCCGGACAGAATGGAATCAGCCCCAGCATTTT	CASSPRTEWNQPQHF
-	TRBV6-6	TRBJ2-7	-	TGTGCCAGCAGTTCCCTGGGGCCAGCCTACGAGCAGTACTTC	CASSSLGPAYEQYF
-	TRBV24-1	TRBJ2-2	-	TGTGCCACCAGTCAGACAGGCAGCACCGGGGAGCTGTTTTTT	CATSQTGSTGELFF
-	TRBV18	TRBJ2-5	-	TGTGCCAGCTCACCCTGGACAGAAAAGCAGGAGACCCAGTACTTC	CASSPWTEKQETQYF
TRBD1	TRBV5-4	TRBJ2-2	-	TGTGCCAGCAGCTCGGGACAGCCGAACACCGGGGAGCTGTTTTTT	CASSSGQPNTGELFF
-	TRBV3-1/TRBV3-2	TRBJ1-2	-	TGTGCCAGCAGCCAAGAATCGCGGGAATATGGCTACACCTTC	CASSQESREYGYTF
-	TRBV19	TRBJ2-5	-	TGTGCCAGTAGTAGAGGACATAAAGAGACCCAGTACTTC	CASSRGHKETQYF
TRBD1	TRBV7-8	TRBJ1-5	-	TGTGCCAGCAGCCGCGACAGGGGTAGCAATCAGCCCCAGCATTTT	CASSRDRGSNQPQHF
TRBD1	TRBV6-6	TRBJ2-2	-	TGTGCCAGCAGTCCCGACAGGGCTTGGTCCGGGGAGCTGTTTTTT	CASSPDRAWSGELFF
-	TRBV21-1	TRBJ2-2	-	TGTGCCAGCAGCAGACAGGGAAGGACCGGGGAGCTGTTTTTT	CASSRQGRTGELFF
-	TRBV7-2	TRBJ1-2	-	TGTGCCAGCAGCTCCTCCTTGACAGCCACTAACTATGGCTACACCTTC	CASSSSLTATNYGYTF
TRBD2	TRBV20-1	TRBJ2-1	-	TGCAGTATAAGCGGGGAGACTGAGCAGTTCTTC	CSISGETEQFF
-	TRBV27	TRBJ1-1	-	TGTGCCAGCAGTTTCCACAGGTTGACTGAAGCTTTCTTT	CASSFHRLTEAFF
TRBD1	TRBV6-4	TRBJ2-3	-	TGTGCCAGCAGTGACGGACAGGGCGCAGATACGCAGTATTTT	CASSDGQGADTQYF